This paragraph covers one TCR beta chain sequence. TCRdb called the 5' RACE reads again in MiXCR, with one record for every CDR3 protein. The sample includes 450,000 or so distinct CDR3 sequences, about 20% of them seen just once. The sample belongs to a study of T-cell memory formation after mild COVID-19. Study at large: The TCR clusters were mostly specific to one donor.

Germline loops: CDR1 ENHRY, CDR2 SYGVKD. Deletions cut 0 bases from V and 5 bases from J, with 5 bases between. The CDR3 extends over 13 amino acids. The sequencing input was PBMCs or a T cell subset sorted from them (not recorded which). The genes are TRBV10-3 and TRBJ1-5; D ambiguous. The sequence was obtained from an adult woman who had mild COVID-19 (a few samples of this study predate the infection). Cell type and time point are not known. For the CDR3, the DNA is TGTGCCATCAGTGAGTCGGTACATCAGCCCCAGCATTTT. As protein: CAISESVHQPQHF.